The 8 T cell receptor beta chains in this list originate from one sample, sequenced in a study of blood T cell repertoires in COVID-19. TCRdb keeps only in-frame clones here, not all; method: immunoSEQ multiplex PCR. The sample lists 250,000 to 300,000 clones; about 89% were seen once. Sequenced sample: peripheral blood. These receptors came from a man aged 45-65 years with acute or convalescent COVID-19.

The chain combines TRBV2 with TRBJ1-6; maybe TRBD1 (5 bases). V was cut by 7 bases and J by 7 bases, with 14 bases left in between. The CDR3 runs 14 residues. CDR1 is SNHLY, CDR2 FYNNEI, per germline. The CDR3 DNA sequence: TGTGCCAGCACCGGACAAAGGGCCAATTCACCCCTCCACTTT. Translation gives CASTGQRANSPLHF.

The genes are TRBV5-5 and TRBJ1-2, with TRBD1 matching 7 bases. CDR1 is SGHKS and CDR2 is YYEKEE in the germline V gene (reference sequence). This CDR3 comprises 14 residues. With 5 bases clipped from V and 8 bases from J, the junction kept 12 bases outside the gene matches. The CDR3 sequence: CASREPGQTRGYTF. The CDR3 DNA follows: TGTGCCAGCAGGGAACCGGGACAGACCCGAGGCTACACCTTC.

The V gene is TRBV19, the J gene TRBJ1-1; tentatively, D is TRBD1 (6 bases). The CDR3 loop spans 14 amino acids. V was cut by 3 bases and J by 5 bases, with 13 bases left in between. Germline CDR1 reads LNHDA; CDR2 reads SQIVND (reference sequence). The CDR3 sequence is CASSITGIGTEAFF. In DNA, the CDR3 is TGTGCCAGTAGTATTACAGGGATCGGAACTGAAGCTTTCTTT.

The rearrangement uses TRBV6-2 or TRBV6-3 and TRBJ2-1; 13 bases fit TRBD2. The CDR3 has 17 amino acids. Trimming at V came to 2 bases and at J to 6 bases, leaving 7 bases not matched to a gene. CDR1 MNHEY and CDR2 SVGEGT come from the germline V gene. Written as DNA, the CDR3 is TGTGCCAGCAGTTACACCCGGACTAGCGGGGGTCCCAATGAGCAGTTCTTC. Residues: CASSYTRTSGGPNEQFF.

The chain links TRBV5-1 to TRBJ1-1, with D tentatively TRBD1 (5 bases). The V gene lost 0 bases and the J gene lost 11 bases, with 14 bases spanning the gap. CDR1 is SGHRS, CDR2 YFSETQ, per germline. The CDR3 spans 13 residues. CDR3 loop: CASSLDRPPAAFF. The CDR3 region has the DNA TGCGCCAGCAGCTTGGACAGGCCCCCTGCGGCTTTCTTT.

This clone was picked up one time. This chain links TRBV6-5 with TRBJ1-2; D is ambiguous. The germline V gene encodes CDR1 MNHEY and CDR2 SVGAGI. Trimming removed 0 bases from V and 1 base from J, with 6 bases in between. The CDR3 is 14 residues long. CDR3 sequence reads: CASSYSTVNYGYTF. CDR3 nucleotides: TGTGCCAGCAGTTACTCAACAGTTAACTATGGCTACACCTTC.

The DNA for the CDR3 is TGTGCCAGTATCTCGTTACGGGAGGGGGTCGGCACTGAAGCTTTCTTT. This sequence encodes CASISLREGVGTEAFF. The V gene is TRBV19, the J gene TRBJ1-1; a weak D match, TRBD1 (6 bases). The CDR3 is 16 amino acids. The V and J ends lost 7 bases and 4 bases respectively, with 22 bases between them. Germline assignment: CDR1 LNHDA and CDR2 SQIVND (reference sequence).

The genes are TRBV9 and TRBJ1-4, with 7 bases lining up with TRBD1. The germline CDR1 and CDR2 sequences are SGDLS and YYNGEE. This CDR3 is built from 14 residues. The V gene end was trimmed by 1 base and the J gene end by 6 bases; junction bases not matched to a gene: 3. This CDR3 reads CASSVSGGYEKLFF. CDR3 coding DNA: TGTGCCAGCAGCGTATCAGGGGGGTATGAAAAACTGTTTTTT.